This T cell receptor beta chain is drawn from a study of T-cell reconstitution after alpha-beta-depleted transplantation in children (dated by TCRdb to about 2016). For the wider study: T-cell immune reconstitution after TCRalphabeta/CD19-depleted allogeneic hematopoietic cell transplantation in children was quantitatively tracked in the study by means of TCR repertoire profiling.

This clonotype came up a few times. What antigen it recognizes has not been identified. No quality values exist for individual bases; no much larger clone is one base distant. To prepare the library, PCR was applied. The sequencer listed for this sample is Illumina HiSeq 2500. To normalize quantification of the TCRbeta repertoire, the TCR libraries were built with molecular barcoding that relied on unique molecular identifiers. TCRdb redid the processing of the public reads, applying fastp at Q25 and MiXCR, and retained in-frame beta chains. Records with the same CDR3 protein are collapsed into one entry carrying the most frequent genes and DNA. The sample contains approximately 650,000 distinct CDR3 sequences, around 13% of them found a single time. The top ten clones comprise roughly 0.84% of the sample. Points the paper makes about the study in general: The apparently early alphabetaT-cell count recovery about two months after transplant was reportedly dependent on only several hundred rapidly expanded clones derived from non-depleted graft cells. In some patients, the high TCRbeta diversity seen at day 60 was put down to recipient T cells and intrathymic progenitors that had survived conditioning. Over the following months the frequencies of hyperexpanded clones went down, and after one year T-cell counts and TCRbeta diversity were mostly credited to newly produced T cells.

The meaning of the sample's treatment or condition label: allogeneic hematopoietic cell transplantation with graft depleted of TCRalphabeta T cells and CD19 B cells. The children who served as transplant recipients had been given grafts of TCRalphabeta/CD19-depleted allogeneic hematopoietic cells. The CDR3 sequence holds 13 residues, the cysteine and phenylalanine included. Left in the record is the CDR3 DNA by itself, 39 bases read in frame from the first base. The V end loses 6 bases and the J end loses 1 base, and a stretch of 9 bases separates them. The TCR comes from a girl aged 2 to 10 with congenital amegakaryocytic thrombocytopenia, due to receive a stem cell transplant. This chain is built from TRBV12-3 or TRBV12-4 and TRBJ1-1; the D gene assignment is ambiguous. The sample was PBMCs, taken before TCRalphabeta/CD19-depleted stem cell transplant. CDR3 sequence: CASSRLRNTEAFF. The DNA sequence reads TGTGCCAGCAGCCGACTGAGGAACACTGAAGCTTTCTTT.